Here is one T cell receptor beta chain with its context. This CDR3 comprises 14 residues. In germline, CDR1 is MNHNS, CDR2 SASEGT. V lost 5 bases and J lost 1, with 9 bases in between. Data came from immunoSEQ multiplex PCR; TCRdb stores just in-frame clones and leaves some out. The sample gives a few hundred thousand clones, roughly 96% of which show up once; less than 0.35% is in the top ten. This entry comes from a study of shared clonotypes between healthy human individuals. The TCR originated in a man between 25 and 39 years old in good health. The sequencing input was memory CD8+ T cells sorted from blood. Subset given: CD45RO+ cells pooled with CCR7-negative TemRA cells. The chain joins TRBV6-1 to TRBJ2-4; possible D gene TRBD2, 6 bases. In DNA, the CDR3 is TGTGCCAGCAGTATTCGGGAGGCCAAAAACATTCAGTACTTC. Its protein product is CASSIREAKNIQYF.